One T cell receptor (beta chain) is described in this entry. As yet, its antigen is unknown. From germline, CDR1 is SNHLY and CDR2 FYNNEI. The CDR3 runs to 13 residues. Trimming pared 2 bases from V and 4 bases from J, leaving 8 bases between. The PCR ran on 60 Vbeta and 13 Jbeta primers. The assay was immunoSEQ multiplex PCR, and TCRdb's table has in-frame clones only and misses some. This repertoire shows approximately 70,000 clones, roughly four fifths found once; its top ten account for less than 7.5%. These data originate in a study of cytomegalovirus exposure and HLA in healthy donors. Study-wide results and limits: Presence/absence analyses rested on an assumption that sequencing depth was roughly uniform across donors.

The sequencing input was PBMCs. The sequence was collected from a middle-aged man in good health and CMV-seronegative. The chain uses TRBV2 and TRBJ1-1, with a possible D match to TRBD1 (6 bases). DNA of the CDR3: TGTGCCAGCAGTGAAAGGGGGGGCACTGAAGCTTTCTTT. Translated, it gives CASSERGGTEAFF. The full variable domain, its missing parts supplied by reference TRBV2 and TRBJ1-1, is EPEVTQTPSHQVTQMGQEVILRCVPISNHLYFYWYRQILGQKVEFLVSFYNNEISEKSEIFDDQFSVERPDGSNFTLKIRSTKLEDSAMYFCASSERGGTEAFFGQGTRLTVV.